This entry lists 17 T cell receptor beta chains sequenced from one sample in a study of CD8 T cells in Susac syndrome. Reverse transcription of about 0.45 to 1 ug RNA was performed with random hexamers. TCRdb redid the calling of the immunoSEQ multiplex PCR reads with MiXCR, one entry per CDR3 protein. Here the sample spans about 430,000 distinct CDR3 sequences, more than 70% being singletons. Material for sequencing was CD8+ T cells from PBMCs. The receptors derive from a human donor with multiple sclerosis.

The rearrangement joins TRBV12-5 to TRBJ2-1, with 8 nucleotides matching TRBD2. The CDR3 is 17 amino acids. CDR1 and CDR2 (germline): LGHNT, FRNRAP. J gave up 2 bases and V 3 bases, and 9 bases lay outside the gene matches. The CDR3 DNA is TGTGCTAGTGGTTTCACCGTACGGGAGGGTACCTACAATGAGCAGTTCTTC. It translates to CASGFTVREGTYNEQFF.

J is TRBJ1-2 and V is TRBV18, with D possibly TRBD1 on 5 matching bases. The CDR3 extends over 13 amino acids. Looked up from germline, CDR1 is KGHSH and CDR2 is LQKENI. With 5 bases removed from V and 8 bases from J, the gap between germline ends came to 15 bases. DNA of the CDR3: TGTGCCAGCTCATCGGAGGGGCAGAACGGCTACACCTTC. The encoded protein is CASSSEGQNGYTF.

The V and J genes are TRBV28 and TRBJ2-2, with D possibly TRBD2 on 7 matching bases. CDR1 is MDHEN, CDR2 SYDVKM, per germline. This CDR3 comprises 13 residues. V was clipped by 7 bases and J by 3 bases, with 9 bases between them. CDR3 sequence: CASKGGYTGELFF. CDR3 DNA: TGTGCCAGCAAGGGGGGGTACACCGGGGAGCTGTTTTTT.

The chain uses TRBV19 and TRBJ1-1, with D possibly matching TRBD1 (6 bases). The CDR3 loop spans 16 amino acids. V dropped 0 bases and J dropped 0 bases, with 11 bases sitting between them. Germline CDR1 is LNHDA and CDR2 is SQIVND (reference sequence). CDR3 region: CASSIDPQGLNTEAFF. CDR3 nucleotides: TGTGCCAGTAGTATAGATCCACAGGGTTTGAACACTGAAGCTTTCTTT.

In regard to this clonotype: No conserved phenylalanine or tryptophan is present at the end of the CDR3, so a read error is the likely explanation. The chain links TRBV6-1 to TRBJ2-7; D unclear. Trimming took off 2 bases at V and 3 bases at J, with 8 bases between the two ends. This CDR3 is built from 13 residues. The germline CDR1 and CDR2 sequences are MNHNS and SASEGT. The CDR3, as DNA: TGTGCCAGCAGTGAATTTGCCGGCTACGAGCAGTACCTC. It is translated as CASSEFAGYEQYL.

This clonotype appeared a few times. The chain has TRBV6-5 and TRBJ2-6; TRBD1 matches at 7 bases. The germline V gene has CDR1 MNHEY and CDR2 SVGAGI. The CDR3 sequence is 18 residues long. After removal of 4 bases from V and 0 bases from J, the junction contained 9 bases not matched to a gene. CDR3 region: CASSSTGQSLSGANVLTF. The CDR3 DNA follows: TGTGCCAGCAGTTCCACGGGACAGTCGCTCTCTGGGGCCAACGTCCTGACTTTC.

As to this clonotype: This may be a read error, as it is one base from a much larger clone. V usage is TRBV12-3 or TRBV12-4 and J usage is TRBJ2-5; 7 bases are a match to TRBD2. J gave up 5 bases and V 7 bases, and 4 bases lay outside the gene matches. The CDR3 sequence is 12 residues long. The CDR3 nucleotides read TGTGCCAGCACCTTGGGGGGGGAGACCCAGTACTTC. It encodes CASTLGGETQYF.

The J gene is TRBJ2-3, the V gene TRBV5-6; the D is unclear. Deletions cut 4 bases from V and 0 bases from J, with 12 bases between. Germline V gene lookup returns CDR1 SGHDT and CDR2 YYEEEE. The length of the CDR3 is 15 residues. CDR3 DNA sequence: TGTGCCAGCAGCCTCCTCGTTCCTAGCACAGATACGCAGTATTTT. It translates to CASSLLVPSTDTQYF. The variable domain in full, completed from reference TRBV5-6 and TRBJ2-3, reads DAGVTQSPTHLIKTRGQQVTLRCSPKSGHDTVSWYQQALGQGPQFIFQYYEEEERQRGNFPDRFSGHQFPNYSSELNVNALLLGDSALYLCASSLLVPSTDTQYFGPGTRLTVL.

Turning to this clonotype: One end of the junction varies from germline; a read error may be responsible. This chain links TRBV7-3 with TRBJ1-1; TRBD1 is a possible D gene (5 bases). The CDR3 runs to 13 residues. Per germline, CDR1 SGHTA and CDR2 FQGTGA. CDR3 amino acids: CANSPYGGAEAFF. Here the CDR3 DNA reads TGTGCCAACAGCCCTTATGGGGGTGCTGAAGCTTTCTTT.

Here the CDR3 reads CASSLLGDQPQHF. The CDR3 DNA reads as TGTGCCAGCAGCTTGTTAGGGGATCAGCCCCAGCATTTT. The gene calls are TRBV27 and TRBJ1-5; perhaps TRBD1 as D (5 bases). The ends were cut back, 6 bases at V and 5 bases at J, with 11 bases in the middle. CDR3 length: 13 residues. Germline lookup yields CDR1 MNHEY and CDR2 SMNVEV (reference sequence).

The chain joins TRBV4-1 to TRBJ1-5, with D possibly matching TRBD1 (6 bases). The CDR3 loop spans 16 amino acids. The germline V gene encodes CDR1 MGHRA and CDR2 YSYEKL. The ends were cut back, 0 bases at V and 2 bases at J, with 11 bases in the middle. The CDR3 region has the DNA TGCGCCAGCAGCCAAGAATCAGGGGCGGGCAATCAGCCCCAGCATTTT. Translated: CASSQESGAGNQPQHF.

This clonotype was counted a few times. This chain links TRBV6-5 with TRBJ2-7, with 8 bases aligning to TRBD1. The trim removed 2 bases at V and 2 bases at J, leaving 2 bases unmatched. Germline values: CDR1 MNHEY, CDR2 SVGAGI. CDR3 size: 14 residues. The CDR3 here is CASSYADRAYEQYF. CDR3 DNA sequence: TGTGCCAGCAGTTACGCGGACAGGGCCTACGAGCAGTACTTC.

The chain employs TRBV29-1 and TRBJ1-5; TRBD1 is a possible D gene (5 bases). This CDR3 has 14 residues. Germline values: CDR1 SQVTM, CDR2 ANQGSEA. Trimming removed 6 bases at V and 5 bases at J, with 17 bases between. CDR3 sequence: CSVPGDGADQPQHF. The CDR3 DNA reads as TGCAGCGTACCCGGGGACGGAGCTGATCAGCCCCAGCATTTT.

The chain is built from TRBV29-1 and TRBJ2-3; 7 bases are shared with TRBD2. The CDR3 length is 14 residues. CDR1 is SQVTM, CDR2 ANQGSEA, per germline. Trimming took 3 bases from V and 4 from J; bases not matched to a gene: 7. The CDR3 is CSVEGGSGADTQYF. In DNA form, the CDR3 reads TGCAGCGTTGAGGGCGGGAGTGGGGCAGATACGCAGTATTTT.

The chain links TRBV2 to TRBJ1-6; D uncertain. Trimming stripped 3 bases from V and 8 bases from J, with 2 bases between. This CDR3 spans 11 amino acids. Germline V gives CDR1 SNHLY, CDR2 FYNNEI. The CDR3 is CASSDDSPLHF. For the CDR3, the DNA is TGTGCCAGCAGTGACGATTCACCCCTCCACTTT.

The rearrangement links TRBV6-1 to TRBJ2-1; 10 bases are a match to TRBD1. The junction had 5 bases not matched to a gene; V was cut back by 6 bases and J by 6 bases. Per the germline V gene, CDR1 is MNHNS and CDR2 is SASEGT. CDR3 size: 14 residues. The CDR3 DNA follows: TGTGCCAGCAGGGCCAGGACAGGGGGCAATGAGCAGTTCTTC. This sequence encodes CASRARTGGNEQFF.

The genes are TRBV6-5 and TRBJ2-7, with 7 bases lining up with TRBD2. CDR3 length: 15 residues. The junction had 10 bases not matched to a gene; V was cut back by 4 bases and J by 4 bases. The germline gives CDR1 MNHEY, CDR2 SVGAGI. CDR3 loop: CASSFLWEGRYEQYF. CDR3 nucleotides: TGTGCCAGCAGTTTTCTGTGGGAGGGCCGTTACGAGCAGTACTTC.